Sequencing of this TCR beta chain was carried out in a study of blood T cell repertoires in COVID-19. On the study more broadly: PBMCs, B-cell-depleted T cells, or T cells provided the cDNA or gDNA that made up the material.

Under the authors' procedure: Counts of nucleated cells, estimated from reference gene primer amplification, were obtained. The repertoire was sequenced with immunoSEQ multiplex PCR; TCRdb's copy has only in-frame clones and lacks some. V and J calls plus clone size are reproduced from that table; the DNA served to infer D and trimming. This table has roughly 30,000 clones, roughly nine tenths appearing once. The CDR3 runs 16 residues. The V gene lost 4 bases and the J gene lost 0 bases, with 14 bases spanning the gap. Germline V lookup: CDR1 SGHRS, CDR2 YFSETQ. The sequence came from a man aged 80 or over with acute or convalescent COVID-19. The chain is built from TRBV5-1 and TRBJ1-5; no clear D. Sequenced material: peripheral blood. CDR3 sequence (DNA): TGCGCCAGCAGCCCGGAGGGAGGTAGTAGCAATCAGCCCCAGCATTTT. Translation: CASSPEGGSSNQPQHF.